A single sample is the source of the 18 T cell receptor beta chains below, sequenced in a study of CD8 T cells in ankylosing spondylitis. TCRdb reprocessed the 5' RACE reads with MiXCR, giving one entry per CDR3 protein. The repertoire holds about 240,000 distinct CDR3 sequences, around 9.1% seen once, with under 7.5% in the top ten. Sequenced input: blood, either unsorted or a sorted T cell fraction (not recorded which). Receptors originate from a male donor with ankylosing spondylitis or in good health (not recorded which).

V gene TRBV4-3 combines with J gene TRBJ2-2; D uncertain. In germline, CDR1 is LGHNA, CDR2 YSLEER. The length of the CDR3 is 15 residues. V lost 3 bases to trimming and J lost 4 bases, with 12 bases between them. CDR3 nucleotides: TGCGCCAGCAGCCACCTTGACGAGTTCACCGGGGAGCTGTTTTTT. It encodes CASSHLDEFTGELFF.

The table lists this clonotype with many counts. The chain combines TRBV27 with TRBJ2-3; 7 bases align to TRBD2. Trimming at V came to 8 bases and at J to 11 bases, leaving 7 bases not matched to a gene. CDR1 is MNHEY and CDR2 is SMNVEV in the germline V gene (reference sequence). The CDR3 totals 11 residues. The CDR3 bases are TGTGCCAGCGGGAGGGACCGAGGGCAGTATTTT. This sequence encodes CASGRDRGQYF.

This sequence joins TRBV7-2 and TRBJ2-4, with 9 bases identical to TRBD1. Germline loops: CDR1 SGHTA, CDR2 FQGNSA. CDR3 length: 17 residues. J gave up 0 bases and V 5 bases, and 8 bases lay outside the gene matches. The CDR3 DNA reads TGTGCCAGCAGCCCAAGGTGGGACAGGGTAGCCAAAAACATTCAGTACTTC. Protein: CASSPRWDRVAKNIQYF.

This clonotype was seen ten or more times. The chain has TRBV12-3 or TRBV12-4 and TRBJ1-5; no clear D gene. The CDR3 extends over 14 amino acids. V lost 1 base to trimming and J lost 7 bases, with 11 bases between them. CDR3 bases: TGTGCCAGCAGTTTAGACCCCGGGAGGCAGCCCCAGCATTTT. The encoded protein is CASSLDPGRQPQHF.

This clonotype was found many times. The rearrangement links TRBV30 to TRBJ2-3; maybe TRBD2 (5 bases). The CDR3 is 16 residues long. Germline CDR1 GTSNPN, CDR2 SVGIG (reference sequence). V was cut by 0 bases and J by 2 bases, with 15 bases left in between. The CDR3 loop is CAWSVKSPGFTDTQYF. CDR3 DNA: TGTGCCTGGAGTGTAAAGAGTCCGGGGTTCACAGATACGCAGTATTTT.

This clonotype has only a few counts. The chain couples TRBV12-3 or TRBV12-4 to TRBJ1-1, with TRBD1 as a possible D gene (5 bases). V lost 6 bases and J 5 bases, leaving 16 bases between the germline ends. CDR3 length equals 14 residues. This CDR3 reads CASSLGRLGTEAFF. In DNA, the CDR3 is TGTGCCAGCAGCCTGGGACGCCTGGGGACTGAAGCTTTCTTT.

This clonotype appeared a few times. The CDR3 loop is CASTPELWGNTEAFF. CDR3 nucleotides: TGTGCCAGCACCCCCGAGCTATGGGGGAACACTGAAGCTTTCTTT. V gene TRBV12-3 or TRBV12-4 combines with J gene TRBJ1-1; D unresolved. V was shortened by 7 bases and J by 1 base, with 16 bases between the two germline ends. There are 15 residues in the CDR3.

This clonotype was detected ten times or more. DNA for the CDR3: TGTGCCAGCAGCACGGGACAGGCAGGAAACACCATATATTTT. It specifies CASSTGQAGNTIYF. This chain uses TRBV7-9 with TRBJ1-3, with TRBD1 matching 8 bases. The CDR3 extends over 14 amino acids. Trimming cost V 5 bases and J 4 bases; bases outside gene matches: 4. The germline gives CDR1 SEHNR, CDR2 FQNEAQ (reference sequence).

This clonotype was detected many times. This chain links TRBV7-3 with TRBJ2-1; 9 nucleotides line up with TRBD2. Per germline, CDR1 SGHTA and CDR2 FQGTGA. Losses at the gene ends were 2 bases for V and 9 bases for J; bases not matched to a gene: 5. The CDR3 loop spans 14 amino acids. This CDR3 reads CASSLGGRAGEQFF. As DNA, the CDR3 is TGTGCCAGCAGCTTAGGCGGGAGGGCCGGTGAGCAGTTCTTC. Filled out from reference TRBV7-3 and TRBJ2-1, the complete variable domain reads GAGVSQTPSNKVTEKGKYVELRCDPISGHTALYWYRQSLGQGPEFLIYFQGTGAADDSGLPNDRFFAVRPEGSVSTLKIQRTERGDSAVYLCASSLGGRAGEQFFGPGTRLTVL.

This clonotype has ten or more counts. This chain joins TRBV5-1 and TRBJ2-7; no clear D gene. Germline loops: CDR1 SGHRS, CDR2 YFSETQ. V was pared by 2 bases and J by 2 bases, with 11 bases between. CDR3 length: 14 amino acids. The CDR3 loop is CASSFTGQPYEQYF. The CDR3 bases are TGCGCCAGCAGCTTCACCGGTCAACCCTACGAGCAGTACTTC.

This clonotype occurred a few times. The chain links TRBV7-8 to TRBJ1-5, with TRBD1 identical over 7 bases. Germline trimming cut 2 bases from V and 7 bases from J; bases unmatched to any gene: 8. Germline-derived CDR1 and CDR2 are SGHVS and FQNEAQ. This CDR3 contains 15 residues. The CDR3 is CASSLIEGAGQPQHF. The CDR3 bases are TGTGCCAGCAGCTTAATTGAGGGGGCAGGACAGCCCCAGCATTTT.

This clonotype was recorded many times. The V and J genes are TRBV7-2 and TRBJ2-1, with D tentatively TRBD1 or TRBD2 (5 bases each). This CDR3 has 15 residues. Germline CDR1 is SGHTA and CDR2 is FQGNSA. Trimming pared 8 bases from V and 5 bases from J, leaving 19 bases between. CDR3 nucleotide sequence: TGTGCCAGCGGGACCGACAGAGAGTTCAACAATGAGCAGTTCTTC. Its translation is CASGTDREFNNEQFF.

This clonotype was seen repeatedly, ten times or more. V is TRBV5-1 and J is TRBJ2-3; 9 nucleotides match TRBD1. V shed 4 bases and J 6 bases; nucleotides not matched to a gene: 6. Germline-derived CDR1 and CDR2 are SGHRS and YFSETQ. The CDR3 is 14 amino acids. The CDR3 here is CASSPGQGRDTQYF. The CDR3 nucleotides read TGCGCCAGCAGCCCCGGACAGGGGCGCGATACGCAGTATTTT.

This clonotype was seen at least ten times. The chain employs TRBV15 and TRBJ1-2; D is perhaps TRBD1 (5 bases). This CDR3 has 11 residues. Deletions cut 5 bases from V and 8 bases from J, with 9 bases between. The V gene's germline CDR1 is LNHNV and CDR2 YYDKDF (reference sequence). The DNA for the CDR3 is TGTGCCACCAGCCCGGGGGAGGGCTACACCTTC. Protein product: CATSPGEGYTF.

This chain joins TRBV6-2 or TRBV6-3 and TRBJ2-1; 8 positions match TRBD2. The germline gives CDR1 MNHEY, CDR2 SVGEGT. CDR3 length equals 16 residues. V dropped 7 bases and J dropped 0; count of bases not matched to a gene: 8. CDR3 loop: CASMIAGGSSYNEQFF. Written as DNA, the CDR3 is TGTGCCAGCATGATTGCGGGGGGTAGCTCCTACAATGAGCAGTTCTTC.

This clonotype was observed at least ten times. The V and J genes are TRBV14 and TRBJ1-4; 7 nucleotides agree with TRBD1. The CDR3 has 15 amino acids. The V gene end was trimmed by 4 bases and the J gene end by 5 bases; junction bases not matched to a gene: 7. Germline V CDR1 and CDR2: SGHDN, FVKESK. CDR3 amino acids: CASSRRTGQNEKLFF. The DNA for the CDR3 is TGTGCCAGCAGCCGACGGACAGGCCAAAATGAAAAACTGTTTTTT.

Many counts were recorded for this clonotype. The chain couples TRBV5-1 to TRBJ2-1; TRBD1 aligns across 10 bases. This CDR3 region has 14 residues. V trimming: 4 bases; J trimming: 9 bases; junction bases outside the gene matches: 7. The germline CDR1 and CDR2 sequences are SGHRS and YFSETQ. CDR3 coding DNA: TGCGCCAGCAGCCTGGGACAGGGGAACAGTGAGCAGTTCTTC. Its translation is CASSLGQGNSEQFF.

This clonotype was recorded a few times. J is TRBJ1-3 and V is TRBV12-3 or TRBV12-4; the D is unclear. The length of the CDR3 is 14 residues. The ends were cut back, 3 bases at V and 2 bases at J, with 8 bases in the middle. The CDR3 DNA reads as TGTGCCAGCAGTTTGGAGTTCCCTGGAAACACCATATATTTT. Protein product: CASSLEFPGNTIYF.